Listed below are T cell receptor beta chains from one sample, sequenced in a study of T-cell reconstitution after alpha-beta-depleted transplantation in children. TCRdb redid the calling of the PCR reads with MiXCR, one entry per CDR3 protein. This table holds about 500,000 distinct CDR3 sequences, approximately 30% found once. Material: PBMCs from the stem cell graft donor, obtained from the stem cell graft. These receptor sequences come from a human donor who donated a stem cell graft to a child with aplastic anemia. CDR3s include the opening cysteine and the closing phenylalanine or tryptophan. Fields, in order: V gene, D gene, clone size, J gene, CDR3 DNA, CDR3 protein. A D gene is named only where the DNA matches it firmly. The listing skips clone size in some rows; elsewhere it reads once, few, many or a size class.

v_call: TRBV2
d_call: TRBD2
clone_size: .
j_call: TRBJ2-7
cdr3_nt: TGTGCCAGCAGTTCCCTGACTAGCCGGAATTACGAGCAGTACTTC
cdr3_aa: CASSSLTSRNYEQYF

v_call: TRBV12-3/TRBV12-4
d_call: .
clone_size: few
j_call: TRBJ2-3
cdr3_nt: TGTGCCAGCACCTGGGGCGGAAGCCCTAGCACAGATACGCAGTATTTT
cdr3_aa: CASTWGGSPSTDTQYF

v_call: TRBV12-3/TRBV12-4
d_call: .
clone_size: .
j_call: TRBJ2-1
cdr3_nt: TGTGCCAGCAGACAGGACAGTTCCTACAATGAGCAGTTCTTC
cdr3_aa: CASRQDSSYNEQFF

v_call: TRBV20-1
d_call: TRBD2
clone_size: few
j_call: TRBJ2-4
cdr3_nt: TGCAGTGCTAGGTTTCCGGGGGGGAAAAACATTCAGTACTTC
cdr3_aa: CSARFPGGKNIQYF

v_call: TRBV20-1
d_call: TRBD2
clone_size: few
j_call: TRBJ2-1
cdr3_nt: TGCAGTGCTAGACGTGCGGGAGGACCCTACAATGAGCAGTTCTTC
cdr3_aa: CSARRAGGPYNEQFF

v_call: TRBV30
d_call: .
clone_size: .
j_call: TRBJ1-2
cdr3_nt: TGTGCCTGGAAGGGCGAAGGCTACACCTTC
cdr3_aa: CAWKGEGYTF

v_call: TRBV5-1
d_call: TRBD1
clone_size: many
j_call: TRBJ1-1
cdr3_nt: TGCGCCAGCAGCCCGGGACAGATGAACACTGAAGCTTTCTTT
cdr3_aa: CASSPGQMNTEAFF

v_call: TRBV27
d_call: .
clone_size: few
j_call: TRBJ2-1
cdr3_nt: TGTGCCAGCAGTTTATTGGTTAGTAGCTACAATGAGCAGTTCTTC
cdr3_aa: CASSLLVSSYNEQFF

v_call: TRBV6-5
d_call: TRBD2
clone_size: few
j_call: TRBJ2-1
cdr3_nt: TGTGCCAGCAGTTACACTTTAGCGGGAGGGTCCTACAATGAGCAGTTCTTC
cdr3_aa: CASSYTLAGGSYNEQFF

v_call: TRBV11-2
d_call: TRBD1
clone_size: few
j_call: TRBJ2-1
cdr3_nt: TGTGCCAGCAGCTTAGATGATATAGGACAGGGGATAAATGAGCAGTTCTTC
cdr3_aa: CASSLDDIGQGINEQFF

v_call: TRBV5-5
d_call: .
clone_size: many
j_call: TRBJ2-2
cdr3_nt: TGTGCCAGCAGTTTAGAGGGGACCGGGGAGCTGTTTTTT
cdr3_aa: CASSLEGTGELFF

v_call: TRBV30
d_call: .
clone_size: .
j_call: TRBJ1-1
cdr3_nt: TGTGCCTGGAGTGTAGGGAGATTGAACACTGAAGCTTTCTTT
cdr3_aa: CAWSVGRLNTEAFF

v_call: TRBV5-5
d_call: .
clone_size: .
j_call: TRBJ1-4
cdr3_nt: TGTGCCAGCAGCATCCTGGACGGCGCAACTAATGAAAAACTGTTTTTT
cdr3_aa: CASSILDGATNEKLFF

v_call: TRBV12-3/TRBV12-4
d_call: TRBD1
clone_size: .
j_call: TRBJ2-1
cdr3_nt: TGTGCCAGCACCGCCGGACAGGGGGGATCCTACAATGAGCAGTTCTTC
cdr3_aa: CASTAGQGGSYNEQFF

v_call: TRBV10-3
d_call: .
clone_size: .
j_call: TRBJ1-5
cdr3_nt: TGTGCCATCAGTGATAAAGGGTACCAGGGACCTCAGCCCCAGCATTTT
cdr3_aa: CAISDKGYQGPQPQHF

v_call: TRBV9
d_call: .
clone_size: few
j_call: TRBJ1-2
cdr3_nt: TGTGCCAGCAGCGTAGGTACCGAGGGGTATGGCTACACCTTC
cdr3_aa: CASSVGTEGYGYTF

v_call: TRBV18
d_call: .
clone_size: .
j_call: TRBJ1-2
cdr3_nt: TGTGCCAGCTCCCCTAGTCCGGACTATGGCTACACCTTC
cdr3_aa: CASSPSPDYGYTF

v_call: TRBV7-8
d_call: TRBD2
clone_size: few
j_call: TRBJ2-3
cdr3_nt: TGTGCCAGCAGCGCCGGGGCTAGCGGGGGTAGCACAGATACGCAGTATTTT
cdr3_aa: CASSAGASGGSTDTQYF

v_call: TRBV6-2/TRBV6-3
d_call: TRBD1
clone_size: .
j_call: TRBJ1-4
cdr3_nt: TGTGCCAGCAGTTTCGGGACAGGGGGCAAAAAACTGTTTTTT
cdr3_aa: CASSFGTGGKKLFF

v_call: TRBV3-1
d_call: .
clone_size: few
j_call: TRBJ2-5
cdr3_nt: TGTGCCAGCAGGCCGTCCCGAAGAGAGACCCAGTACTTC
cdr3_aa: CASRPSRRETQYF

v_call: TRBV30
d_call: .
clone_size: .
j_call: TRBJ1-1
cdr3_nt: TGTGCCTGGAGTAGAAGGGGCCCAACAGAAGCTTTCTTT
cdr3_aa: CAWSRRGPTEAFF

v_call: TRBV7-3
d_call: TRBD2
clone_size: .
j_call: TRBJ2-1
cdr3_nt: TGTGCCAGCAGCTTACGCAGATTAGCGGGAGTGCATGAGCAGTTCTTC
cdr3_aa: CASSLRRLAGVHEQFF

v_call: TRBV3-1
d_call: TRBD2
clone_size: .
j_call: TRBJ2-1
cdr3_nt: TGTGCCAGCAGCCAAGAATACCTAGCGGCGTACAATGAGCAGTTCTTC
cdr3_aa: CASSQEYLAAYNEQFF

v_call: TRBV9
d_call: TRBD1
clone_size: .
j_call: TRBJ2-5
cdr3_nt: TGTGCCAGCAGCCCCGACAGGGTCCAGACCCAGTACTTC
cdr3_aa: CASSPDRVQTQYF

v_call: TRBV6-1
d_call: TRBD2
clone_size: few
j_call: TRBJ2-1
cdr3_nt: TGTGCCAGCAGGATGGGGGGGAGCTCCTACAATGAGCAGTTCTTC
cdr3_aa: CASRMGGSSYNEQFF

v_call: TRBV30
d_call: .
clone_size: .
j_call: TRBJ1-6
cdr3_nt: TGTGCCTGGACTGCAGCCCGATCCCCTAGTTCCTATAATTCACCCCTCCACTTT
cdr3_aa: CAWTAARSPSSYNSPLHF

v_call: TRBV10-1
d_call: TRBD2
clone_size: few
j_call: TRBJ2-2
cdr3_nt: TGCGCCAGCAGTGAGTCGTCACTAGCGGGGAACACCGGGGAGCTGTTTTTT
cdr3_aa: CASSESSLAGNTGELFF

v_call: TRBV7-3
d_call: .
clone_size: .
j_call: TRBJ2-3
cdr3_nt: TGTGCCAGCAGCCGACAGGACCACACAGATACGCAGTATTTT
cdr3_aa: CASSRQDHTDTQYF

v_call: TRBV5-5
d_call: .
clone_size: .
j_call: TRBJ2-1
cdr3_nt: TGTGCCAGCAGCTCCAGCGGTATGCCCTACAATGAGCAGTTCTTC
cdr3_aa: CASSSSGMPYNEQFF

v_call: TRBV4-3
d_call: TRBD1
clone_size: few
j_call: TRBJ2-1
cdr3_nt: TGCGCCAGCAGCCAAGTCGTGGACAGGGGGAATTATAATGAGCAGTTCTTC
cdr3_aa: CASSQVVDRGNYNEQFF

v_call: TRBV5-5
d_call: .
clone_size: .
j_call: TRBJ2-5
cdr3_nt: TGTGCCAGCAGCTTGGGCACGACCCGACAAGAGACCCAGTACTTC
cdr3_aa: CASSLGTTRQETQYF

v_call: TRBV28
d_call: .
clone_size: .
j_call: TRBJ2-1
cdr3_nt: TGTGCCTCCGTCGCCGTCGGCAGTCTGCAGTTCTTC
cdr3_aa: CASVAVGSLQFF

v_call: TRBV7-7
d_call: TRBD1
clone_size: .
j_call: TRBJ2-1
cdr3_nt: TGTGCCAGCAGTTACCGTACAGGGGACAGTGAGCAGTTCTTC
cdr3_aa: CASSYRTGDSEQFF

v_call: TRBV30
d_call: TRBD1
clone_size: .
j_call: TRBJ1-2
cdr3_nt: TGTGCCTGGAGTGTACTTGGACAGGGGCACCCCTATAGCTATGGCTACACCTTC
cdr3_aa: CAWSVLGQGHPYSYGYTF

v_call: TRBV7-2
d_call: TRBD2
clone_size: .
j_call: TRBJ2-1
cdr3_nt: TGTGCCAGCAGCCCCCCCTGGGGCGGGAGGGAAAATGAGCAGTTCTTC
cdr3_aa: CASSPPWGGRENEQFF

v_call: TRBV27
d_call: .
clone_size: .
j_call: TRBJ1-1
cdr3_nt: TGTGCCAGCAGTTTTAGTGGCGATCTGCGTGAAGCTTTCTTT
cdr3_aa: CASSFSGDLREAFF

v_call: TRBV10-2
d_call: TRBD1
clone_size: .
j_call: TRBJ1-1
cdr3_nt: TGCGCCAGCGGGGACAGGGTCGGGACTGAAGCTTTCTTT
cdr3_aa: CASGDRVGTEAFF

v_call: TRBV18
d_call: .
clone_size: .
j_call: TRBJ1-4
cdr3_nt: TGTGCCAGCTCACCACACCCTTGGCCCGATGAAAAACTGTTTTTT
cdr3_aa: CASSPHPWPDEKLFF

v_call: TRBV4-1
d_call: .
clone_size: .
j_call: TRBJ1-5
cdr3_nt: TGCGCCAGCAGCCAAGTTTATCGGTACCTCAATCAGCCCCAGCATTTT
cdr3_aa: CASSQVYRYLNQPQHF

v_call: TRBV28
d_call: .
clone_size: .
j_call: TRBJ1-3
cdr3_nt: TGTGCCAGCAGATCTTACCTACCTGGAAACACCATATATTTT
cdr3_aa: CASRSYLPGNTIYF

v_call: TRBV5-6
d_call: .
clone_size: .
j_call: TRBJ1-5
cdr3_nt: TGTGCCAGCAGCTTTGGGCAGGATAGCAATCAGCCCCAGCATTTT
cdr3_aa: CASSFGQDSNQPQHF

v_call: TRBV6-1
d_call: .
clone_size: .
j_call: TRBJ2-5
cdr3_nt: TGTGCCAGCAGTCCCCCGGACAGTCCCCAGAGGACCCAGTACTTC
cdr3_aa: CASSPPDSPQRTQYF

v_call: TRBV12-3/TRBV12-4
d_call: TRBD1
clone_size: few
j_call: TRBJ1-2
cdr3_nt: TGTGCCAGCAGCCCAGGGGGACAACTTGGCTACACCTTC
cdr3_aa: CASSPGGQLGYTF

v_call: TRBV7-2
d_call: .
clone_size: .
j_call: TRBJ1-5
cdr3_nt: TGTGCCAGCAGCTTAGACGGCGGATGGGGCAATCAGCCCCAGCATTTT
cdr3_aa: CASSLDGGWGNQPQHF

v_call: TRBV5-1
d_call: .
clone_size: few
j_call: TRBJ2-1
cdr3_nt: TGCGCCAGCAGTCACGGATCCTACAATGAGCAGTTCTTC
cdr3_aa: CASSHGSYNEQFF

v_call: TRBV27
d_call: TRBD2
clone_size: .
j_call: TRBJ2-3
cdr3_nt: TGTGCCAGCACCCTGGGGGGGAGTTTCCCAGATACGCAGTATTTT
cdr3_aa: CASTLGGSFPDTQYF

v_call: TRBV5-5
d_call: TRBD1
clone_size: .
j_call: TRBJ1-2
cdr3_nt: TGTGCCAGCAGCTTTCGGTGGGACAGTCTCGACTATGGCTACACCTTC
cdr3_aa: CASSFRWDSLDYGYTF

v_call: TRBV20-1
d_call: TRBD1
clone_size: once
j_call: TRBJ1-3
cdr3_nt: TGCAGTGTCAGGGGGGGCTCTGGAAACACCATATATTTT
cdr3_aa: CSVRGGSGNTIYF

v_call: TRBV20-1
d_call: .
clone_size: few
j_call: TRBJ2-4
cdr3_nt: TGCAGTGCTAGATTGGACAGCAGGGCCAAAAACATTCAGTACTTC
cdr3_aa: CSARLDSRAKNIQYF